One TCR beta chain is described in this entry. Its antigen remains unidentified. The data were taken from a study of shared clonotypes between healthy human individuals. Turning to the study itself: In total, the donors were a couple of women and a few men aged 18 to 49. General study points: What naive subsets generally showed was a larger estimated richness than memory subsets showed.

This CDR3 is 13 amino acids long. CDR1 SQVTM and CDR2 ANQGSEA come from the germline V gene. Trimming cost V 4 bases and J 8 bases; bases outside gene matches: 9. Those who donated were healthy HIV-negative adults, with no recent acute infections or vaccinations reported. The CD4+ fraction was divided into a CD45RA+ naive subset and a CD45RA-negative memory subset. Profiling relied on immunoSEQ multiplex PCR, and the TCRdb table lists in-frame clones only, not all of them. The sample includes fewer than 200,000 clones, 65% to 70% of them seen just once. The receptor was derived from a man aged 25 to 40 in good health. The J gene is TRBJ1-1, the V gene TRBV29-1; 8 bases line up with TRBD1. The specimen sequenced was memory CD4+ T cells sorted from blood. Indicated subset: CD45RA-negative fraction. The CDR3 nucleotides are TGCAGCGTTGTAAAAGACAGGGGAGGAGAAGCTTTCTTT. This gives the protein CSVVKDRGGEAFF.